This entry describes one T cell receptor beta chain. Its specificity is unknown. Method: immunoSEQ multiplex PCR; TCRdb's copy keeps in-frame clones and lacks some. Counted here are some 170,000 clones, over 85% occurring once; the ten biggest clones make up 10%. These data come from a study of cytomegalovirus exposure and HLA in healthy donors. Whole-study findings and limits: Some TCR beta chains (around 160 of them) were listed as cytomegalovirus-associated. The classifier, whose performance was assessed in both the original and validation cohorts, reportedly diagnosed cytomegalovirus status with high specificity and sensitivity.

Trimming took 6 bases from V and 6 from J, leaving 17 bases between them. The germline gives CDR1 WNHNN, CDR2 SYGVQD (reference sequence). The CDR3 extends over 15 amino acids. The donors were part of the 120-subject validation cohort, which stood apart from the roughly 670-subject first cohort. The V and J genes are TRBV10-1 and TRBJ2-2; tentatively, D is TRBD2 (5 bases). The sequencing sample was made of PBMCs. The TCR comes from a woman aged 18-35 years in good health and CMV-seropositive. The CDR3 region is CASSSNPSGAGELFF. The CDR3 DNA sequence: TGCGCCAGCAGCTCAAATCCGTCCGGGGCCGGGGAGCTGTTTTTT.